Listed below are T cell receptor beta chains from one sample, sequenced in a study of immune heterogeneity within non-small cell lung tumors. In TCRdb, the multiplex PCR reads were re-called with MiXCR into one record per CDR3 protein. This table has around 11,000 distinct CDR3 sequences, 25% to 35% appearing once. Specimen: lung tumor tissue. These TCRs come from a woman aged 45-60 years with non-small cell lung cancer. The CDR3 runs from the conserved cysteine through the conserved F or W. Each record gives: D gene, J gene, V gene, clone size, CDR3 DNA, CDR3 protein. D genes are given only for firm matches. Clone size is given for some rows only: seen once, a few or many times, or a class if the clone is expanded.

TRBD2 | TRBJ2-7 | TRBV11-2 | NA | TGTGCCAGCAGGGCTAGCGGGAGGGCCGGGGACTCCTACGAGCAGTACTTC | CASRASGRAGDSYEQYF
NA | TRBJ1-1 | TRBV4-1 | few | TGCGCCAGCAGCCAAGGCCCCAGGGGAGTGAACATTGGAGCTTTCTTT | CASSQGPRGVNIGAFF
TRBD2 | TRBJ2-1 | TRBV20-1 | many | TGCAGTGCTAGCGGGACTAGCGGGAGTATAAACTACAATGAGCAGTTCTTC | CSASGTSGSINYNEQFF
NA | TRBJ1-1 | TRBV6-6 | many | TGTGCCAGCAGTTACTCCGTCATGAACACTGAAGCTTTCTTT | CASSYSVMNTEAFF
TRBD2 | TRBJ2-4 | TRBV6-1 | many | TGTGCCAGCAGTGAAGCGGGGAGGGCTAGCGGGGGCCTAGCCAAAAACATTCAGTACTTC | CASSEAGRASGGLAKNIQYF
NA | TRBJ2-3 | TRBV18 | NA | TGTGCCAGCTCCCCAGGTGGACAACGGCTCACAGATACGCAGTATTTT | CASSPGGQRLTDTQYF
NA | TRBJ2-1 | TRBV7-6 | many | TGTGCCAGCAGCTTAGGCAACTACAATGAGCAGTTCTTC | CASSLGNYNEQFF
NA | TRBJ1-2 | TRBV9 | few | TGTGCCAGCAGCAGAAGGACAGATGGCTACACCTTC | CASSRRTDGYTF
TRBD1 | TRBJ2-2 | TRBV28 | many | TGTGCCAGCCGTCACCGGGGGACAGGGAACACCGGGGAGCTGTTTTTT | CASRHRGTGNTGELFF
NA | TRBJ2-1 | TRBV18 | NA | TGTGCCAGCTCACCACTAGGTAGGGACATAGAGTTCTTC | CASSPLGRDIEFF
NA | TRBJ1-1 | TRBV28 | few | TGTGCCAGCAGTCCTCAGGTTAGGAACACTGAAGATTTCTTT | CASSPQVRNTEDFF
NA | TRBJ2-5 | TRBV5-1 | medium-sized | TGCGCCAGCAGCTTCAAGGGTGAGGAGACCCAGTACTTC | CASSFKGEETQYF
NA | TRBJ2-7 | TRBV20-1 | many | TGCAGTGCTAGAGATGAATCGACAGGAAGGTACGAGCAGTACTTC | CSARDESTGRYEQYF
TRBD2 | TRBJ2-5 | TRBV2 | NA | TGTGCCAGCAGTGAAAAGGAGCGGGGGGGGGGGACCCAGTACTTC | CASSEKERGGGTQYF
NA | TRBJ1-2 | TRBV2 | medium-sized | TGTGCCAGCAGTGGGGACCGTATGACCCTAGGCTACACCTTC | CASSGDRMTLGYTF
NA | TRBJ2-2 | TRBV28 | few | TGTGCCAGCAGTTTATCAGGACTTAACACCGGGGAGCTGTTTTTT | CASSLSGLNTGELFF
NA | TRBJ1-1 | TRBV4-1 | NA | TGCGCCAGCAGCCAAGAACCAGGCAGGGGCACTGAAGCTTTCTTT | CASSQEPGRGTEAFF